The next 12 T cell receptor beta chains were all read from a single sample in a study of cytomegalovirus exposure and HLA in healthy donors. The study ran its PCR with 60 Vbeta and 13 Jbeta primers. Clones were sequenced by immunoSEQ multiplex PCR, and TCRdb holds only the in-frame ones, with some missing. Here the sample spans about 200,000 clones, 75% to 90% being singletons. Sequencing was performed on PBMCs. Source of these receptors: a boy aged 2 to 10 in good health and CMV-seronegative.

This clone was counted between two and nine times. The CDR3 DNA reads TGTGCCAGTAGAGGGACAGGGGGCTCACCCCTCCACTTT. Protein: CASRGTGGSPLHF. The rearrangement joins TRBV19 to TRBJ1-6; 12 bases line up with TRBD1. With V trimmed by 6 bases and J by 10 bases, 1 base remained unmatched. This CDR3 comprises 13 residues. The germline gives CDR1 LNHDA, CDR2 SQIVND (reference sequence).

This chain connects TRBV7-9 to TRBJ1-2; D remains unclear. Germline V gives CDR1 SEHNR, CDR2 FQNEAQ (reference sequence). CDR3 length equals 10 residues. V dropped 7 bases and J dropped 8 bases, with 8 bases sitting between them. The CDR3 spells CASTPEGYTF. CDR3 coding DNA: TGTGCCAGCACCCCGGAGGGCTACACCTTC.

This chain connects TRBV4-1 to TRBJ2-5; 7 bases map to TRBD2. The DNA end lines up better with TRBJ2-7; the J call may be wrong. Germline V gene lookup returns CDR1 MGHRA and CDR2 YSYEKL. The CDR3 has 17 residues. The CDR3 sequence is CASSQESQASGFYEQYF. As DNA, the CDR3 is TGCGCCAGCAGCCAAGAGTCCCAGGCTAGCGGATTCTACGAGCAGTACTTC.

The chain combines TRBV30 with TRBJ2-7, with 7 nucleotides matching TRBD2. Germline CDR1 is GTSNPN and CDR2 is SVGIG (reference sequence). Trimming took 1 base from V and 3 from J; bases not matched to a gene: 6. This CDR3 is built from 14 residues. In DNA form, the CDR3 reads TGTGCCTGGAGTGGGCGGCGGGGGAACTACGAGCAGTACTTC. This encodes CAWSGRRGNYEQYF.

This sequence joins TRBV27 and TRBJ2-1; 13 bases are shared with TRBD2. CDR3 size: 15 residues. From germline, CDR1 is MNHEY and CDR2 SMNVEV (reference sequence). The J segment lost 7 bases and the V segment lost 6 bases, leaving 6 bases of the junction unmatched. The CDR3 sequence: CASSPGTSGKNEQFF. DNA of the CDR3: TGTGCCAGCAGCCCCGGGACTAGCGGGAAGAATGAGCAGTTCTTC.

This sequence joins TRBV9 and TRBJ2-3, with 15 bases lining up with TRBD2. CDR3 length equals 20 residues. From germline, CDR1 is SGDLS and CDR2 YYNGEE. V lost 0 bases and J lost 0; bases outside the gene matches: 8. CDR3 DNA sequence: TGTGCCAGCAGCGTAGGATCCGGGACTAGCGGGAGGCCTAGCACAGATACGCAGTATTTT. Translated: CASSVGSGTSGRPSTDTQYF.

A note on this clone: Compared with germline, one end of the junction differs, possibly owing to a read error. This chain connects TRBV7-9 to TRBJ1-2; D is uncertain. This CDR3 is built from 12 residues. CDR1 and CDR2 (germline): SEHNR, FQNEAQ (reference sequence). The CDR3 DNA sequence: TGTTCCAGCAGCTTATTCGACTATGGCTACACCTTC. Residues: CSSSLFDYGYTF.

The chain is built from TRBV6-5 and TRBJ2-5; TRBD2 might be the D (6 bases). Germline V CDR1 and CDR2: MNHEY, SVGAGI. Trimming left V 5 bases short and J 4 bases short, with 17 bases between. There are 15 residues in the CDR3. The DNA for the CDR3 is TGTGCCAGCAGTCCGACTAGACTAGACGGAGAGACCCAGTACTTC. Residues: CASSPTRLDGETQYF.

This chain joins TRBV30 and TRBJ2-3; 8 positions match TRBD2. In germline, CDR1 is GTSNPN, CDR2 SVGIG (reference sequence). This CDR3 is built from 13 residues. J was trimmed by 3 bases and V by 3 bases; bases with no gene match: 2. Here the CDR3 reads CAWSGTRTDTQYF. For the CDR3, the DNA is TGTGCCTGGAGCGGGACTAGAACAGATACGCAGTATTTT.

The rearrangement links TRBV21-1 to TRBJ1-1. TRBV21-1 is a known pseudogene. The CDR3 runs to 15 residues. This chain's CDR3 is CATIFPGWDNTEAFF. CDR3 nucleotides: TGTGCCACTATTTTTCCGGGATGGGATAACACTGAAGCTTTCTTT.

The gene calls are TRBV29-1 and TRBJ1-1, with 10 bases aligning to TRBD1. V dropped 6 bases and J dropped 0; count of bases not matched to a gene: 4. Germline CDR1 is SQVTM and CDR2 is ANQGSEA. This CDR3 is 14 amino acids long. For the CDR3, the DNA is TGCAGCGTCGGGGACAGGGGAATGAACACTGAAGCTTTCTTT. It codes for CSVGDRGMNTEAFF.

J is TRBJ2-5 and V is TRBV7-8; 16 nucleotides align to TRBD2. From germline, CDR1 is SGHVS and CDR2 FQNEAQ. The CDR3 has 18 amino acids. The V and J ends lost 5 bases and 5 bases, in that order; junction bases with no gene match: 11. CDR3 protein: CASSGKGLAGGLGETQYF. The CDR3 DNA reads TGTGCCAGCAGCGGAAAGGGACTAGCGGGAGGGCTTGGTGAGACCCAGTACTTC. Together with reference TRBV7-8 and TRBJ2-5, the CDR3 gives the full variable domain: GAGVSQSPRYKVAKRGQDVALRCDPISGHVSLFWYQQALGQGPEFLTYFQNEAQLDKSGLPSDRFFAERPEGSVSTLKIQRTQQEDSAVYLCASSGKGLAGGLGETQYFGPGTRLLVL.